This T cell receptor beta chain is drawn from a study of siplizumab effects on memory and regulatory T cells. Approximately 10^5 TCR templates were assayed per sample. Here immunoSEQ multiplex PCR was the method, and the copy in TCRdb shows in-frame clones only, minus some. The sample holds some 62,000 clones, over 80% seen once. Regarding the study as a whole: Mappable alloreactive CD4+ clones were on average approximately 70% Treg-derived with siplizumab, about 29% in controls. Among alloreactive clones, only a minor fraction mapped to unstimulated subsets.

With respect to this clone: Its antigen is unknown.

Germline CDR1 and CDR2: MNHNY and SVGAGI (reference sequence). V was pared by 4 bases and J by 5 bases, with 3 bases between. The CDR3 totals 11 residues. This receptor was obtained from a human donor in good health. Sequenced input: memory CD4+ T cells sorted from blood. This chain joins TRBV6-6 and TRBJ1-5; D unresolved. The CDR3 sequence: CASSSYQPQHF. The CDR3 DNA reads TGTGCCAGCAGTTCGTATCAGCCCCAGCATTTT.